This TCR beta chain derives from a study of blood T cell repertoires in COVID-19. The overall study: The United States, Italy and Spain were the sources of the acute and convalescent COVID-19 samples. T cells, B-cell-depleted T cells, or PBMCs supplied cDNA or gDNA.

Seattle-derived patients entered the study during active infection and were followed longitudinally. Original handling: Amplifying reference gene primers gave estimates of nucleated cell counts. The repertoire was sequenced with immunoSEQ multiplex PCR; TCRdb's copy has only in-frame clones and lacks some. V, J and clone size were drawn from that table, and D and trimming were deduced from the DNA. The sample has about 150,000 clones, approximately 85% seen once. This CDR3 spans 14 amino acids. The V gene's germline CDR1 is MDHEN and CDR2 SYDVKM. The germline V and J ends were trimmed by 5 bases and 3 bases, with 11 bases remaining between them.

The source material was peripheral blood. This clonotype originated in a woman over 75 with COVID-19, enrolled during active disease. The chain links TRBV28 to TRBJ1-5; the D gene is possibly TRBD1 (5 bases). CDR3 sequence: CASSRRVSNQPQHF. The CDR3 coding sequence is TGTGCCAGCAGTCGCAGGGTATCCAATCAGCCCCAGCATTTT.